This T cell receptor beta chain was retrieved from a study of T cells in Graves' hyperthyroidism and ophthalmopathy (dated by TCRdb to about 2019). General notes on the study: Peripheral blood samples were taken at the time of initial diagnosis, prior to any treatment. To identify distinguishing TCR V-J signatures, a discovery cohort of about 95 patients was used, comprising approximately 40 with Graves' ophthalmopathy and some 60 with stable Graves' hyperthyroidism. Whether ophthalmopathy could be predicted prospectively was tested in an independent validation cohort made up of roughly 19 hyperthyroidism patients plus 17 patients who later progressed to ophthalmopathy. Once sampling was done, hyperthyroidism patients were given methimazole at a starting dose of 30 mg daily, whereas ophthalmopathy patients were given high-dose intravenous methylprednisolone. In addition, the study compared T-cell repertoires in thyroid tissue and in blood from several Graves' hyperthyroidism patients. The paper reports TCR Vbeta CDR3 sequencing of some 140 peripheral blood samples: 43 ophthalmopathy, around 80 hyperthyroidism and around 17 progressor patients. The 100 discovery patients were randomly split 7:3 into training and test sets. What the work shows at the level of the full study, not this receptor alone: In validation, progression to ophthalmopathy was predicted by the model with 70.59% sensitivity and 72.22% specificity, a median of approximately 6.5 months before onset. Most expanded thyroid clonotypes (frequency above 0.001) were also detected in blood, suggesting blood repertoires may reflect thyroid immune responses. A model built on a 13 V-J signature distinguished ophthalmopathy from stable hyperthyroidism, reaching 87.88% sensitivity and around 81% specificity in cross-validation and 80%/75% in testing. Sample size was not statistically predetermined, and blinding of investigators to group allocation was not performed.

The germline V gene gives CDR1 as MNHNS and CDR2 as SASEGT. The CDR3 numbers 14 residues from cysteine through phenylalanine. Only the CDR3 DNA is retained, 42 bases long and in frame from the first base. V is pruned by 6 bases and J by 2 bases, leaving 7 bases of the junction without a gene match. The TCR beta CDR3 regions were amplified from the RNA transcripts. The first round of RT-PCR for the TCR CDR3 was performed with the HTBI primer set and the Qiagen OneStep RT-PCR kit. Libraries were constructed in a second round of multiplex PCR, after which size selection and purification were performed. Libraries were sequenced paired-end with 100 bp reads on an Illumina HiSeq2000. Processing in the source paper ran as follows. SOAPnuke was used to process the raw data, with reads discarded if the reads contained adapters or uncalled bases, had a mean Phred below 15, or lacked an exact constant-primer or identifier match. High-quality paired reads were merged with COPE v1.2.5, and unique nucleotide sequences were defined as clonotypes. MiTCR v1.1 was used to align clonotypes to the IMGT TRBV, TRBD and TRBJ reference segments. The analysis was restricted to V-J combinations with a frequency above 0.0001, which together covered 99.2% of the repertoires. The TCS score was defined as the ratio of F50 (clonal expansion) to E x V (chaos), calculated using BLOSUM62-based TCRdist between CDR3 peptides within each V-J. Welch's t-statistics and random forest reduced roughly 540 V-J features to 13, which were used in a naive Bayes classifier (R e1071). TCRdb passed the public sequencing reads through fastp at Q25 and MiXCR, retaining productive beta sequences. For every CDR3 protein sequence, its rows merge into one entry that carries the most common genes and DNA. TCRdb, rather than the study authors, made the V and J calls. The sample table records about 380,000 distinct CDR3 sequences; approximately 17% of these occur just once. Around 40% of the sample rests with the top ten.

Moderately to severely active disease, a Clinical Activity Score of at least 3, a NOSPECS grade of at least 4, and a duration under 3 months were present in ophthalmopathy patients. The study excluded patients with uncontrolled infections, other autoimmune diseases, pregnancy or lactation. Diagnoses relied on clinical symptoms, serum thyroxine and TRAb, thyroid ultrasound and orbital computed tomography. Ficoll-Paque density gradient centrifugation was used to isolate PBMCs from about 10 ml of fresh peripheral blood. Trizol reagent was used to extract total RNA, and RNA quality was then checked on an Agilent 2100 Bioanalyzer. This clonotype was seen ten or more times. The antigen it recognizes is unknown. No qualities accompany the bases; no much larger clone lies one base away.

Here the chain combines TRBV6-1 and TRBJ2-7; a stretch of 7 junction bases matches TRBD1. The sequence came from a man between 18 and 29 years old with Graves' ophthalmopathy. Sequenced material: blood. The CDR3 is CASSGQDHTYEQYF. The DNA sequence is given as TGTGCCAGCAGCGGACAGGACCACACCTACGAGCAGTACTTC.